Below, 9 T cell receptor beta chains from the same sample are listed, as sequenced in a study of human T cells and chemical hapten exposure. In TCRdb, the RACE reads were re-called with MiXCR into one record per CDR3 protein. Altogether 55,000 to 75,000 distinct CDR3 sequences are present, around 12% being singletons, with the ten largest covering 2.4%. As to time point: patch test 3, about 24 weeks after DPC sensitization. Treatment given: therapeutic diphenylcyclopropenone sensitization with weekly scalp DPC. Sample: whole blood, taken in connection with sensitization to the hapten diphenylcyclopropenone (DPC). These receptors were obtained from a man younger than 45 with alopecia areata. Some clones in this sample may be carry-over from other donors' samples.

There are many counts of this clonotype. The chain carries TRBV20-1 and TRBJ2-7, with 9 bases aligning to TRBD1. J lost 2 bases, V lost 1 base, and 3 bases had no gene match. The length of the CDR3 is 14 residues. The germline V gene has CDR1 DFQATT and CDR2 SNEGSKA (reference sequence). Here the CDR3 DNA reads TGCAGTGCTAGAGTAGGGACAGGGCCCTACGAGCAGTACTTC. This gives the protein CSARVGTGPYEQYF.

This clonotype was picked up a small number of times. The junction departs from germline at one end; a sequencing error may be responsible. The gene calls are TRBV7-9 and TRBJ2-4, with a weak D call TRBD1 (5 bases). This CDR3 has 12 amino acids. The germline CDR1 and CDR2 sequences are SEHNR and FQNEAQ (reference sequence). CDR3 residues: CASSLARGSHHF. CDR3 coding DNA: TGTGCCAGCAGCTTAGCAAGGGGCAGCCATCACTTC.

As DNA, the CDR3 is TGTGCCAGCAGCCAAGATGGCCAGAGCTCCTATAATTCACCCCTCCACTTT. Amino acid sequence: CASSQDGQSSYNSPLHF. This rearrangement joins TRBV4-2 to TRBJ1-6; D is ambiguous. This CDR3 contains 17 residues. Germline CDR1 reads LGHNA; CDR2 reads YNFKEQ. V lost 0 bases and J 0 bases, leaving 9 bases between the germline ends.

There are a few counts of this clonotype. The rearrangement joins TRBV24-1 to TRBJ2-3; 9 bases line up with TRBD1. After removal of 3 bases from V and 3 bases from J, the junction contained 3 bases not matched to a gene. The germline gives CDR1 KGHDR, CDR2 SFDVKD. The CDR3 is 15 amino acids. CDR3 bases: TGTGCCACCAGTGATATCGGACAGGGGACAGATACGCAGTATTTT. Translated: CATSDIGQGTDTQYF.

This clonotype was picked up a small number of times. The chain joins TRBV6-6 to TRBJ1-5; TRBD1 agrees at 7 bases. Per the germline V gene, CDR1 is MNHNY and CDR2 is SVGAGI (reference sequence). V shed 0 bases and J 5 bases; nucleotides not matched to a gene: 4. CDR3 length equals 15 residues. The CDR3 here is CASSYSGQPYQPQHF. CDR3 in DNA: TGTGCCAGCAGTTACTCGGGACAGCCTTATCAGCCCCAGCATTTT.

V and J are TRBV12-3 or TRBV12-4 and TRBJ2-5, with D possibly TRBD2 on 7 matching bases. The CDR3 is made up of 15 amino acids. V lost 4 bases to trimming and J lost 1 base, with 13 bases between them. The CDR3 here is CASSSEGGLQETQYF. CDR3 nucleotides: TGTGCCAGCAGTTCGGAGGGGGGGCTCCAAGAGACCCAGTACTTC.

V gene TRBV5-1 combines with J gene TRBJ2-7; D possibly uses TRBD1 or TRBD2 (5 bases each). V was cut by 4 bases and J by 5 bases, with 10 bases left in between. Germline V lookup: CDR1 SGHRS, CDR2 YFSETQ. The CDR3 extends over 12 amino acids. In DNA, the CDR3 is TGCGCCAGCAGCCCTGGGACCAACGAGCAGTACTTC. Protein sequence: CASSPGTNEQYF.

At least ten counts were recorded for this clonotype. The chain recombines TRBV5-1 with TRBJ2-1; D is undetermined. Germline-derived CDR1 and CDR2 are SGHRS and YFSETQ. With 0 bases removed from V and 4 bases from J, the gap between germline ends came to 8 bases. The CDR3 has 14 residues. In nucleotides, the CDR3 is TGCGCCAGCAGCTTGGCTCTCAGTTACAATGAGCAGTTCTTC. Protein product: CASSLALSYNEQFF.

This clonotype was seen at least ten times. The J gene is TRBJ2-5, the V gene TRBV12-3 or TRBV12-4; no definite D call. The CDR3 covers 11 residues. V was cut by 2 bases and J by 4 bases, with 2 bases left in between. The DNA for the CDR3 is TGTGCCAGCAGTTTATTAGAGACCCAGTACTTC. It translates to CASSLLETQYF.